This T cell receptor (beta chain) was recorded in a study of graft-versus-host responses after intestinal transplantation. Overall study: Recipients underwent multivisceral, liver-intestinal, or isolated intestinal transplants. Uniformly, recipients were administered anti-thymocyte globulin induction with subsequent tacrolimus and steroids for roughly three years. General study points: Patients who carried graft-donor T cell macrochimerism also had high graft-versus-host to host-versus-graft clonal ratios in their allografts. Researchers found GvH clones in recipient marrow, and some showed up first in ileum or blood.

TCRdb's table, derived via immunoSEQ multiplex PCR, lists solely in-frame clones and lacks some. The table includes about 91,000 clones, 85% to 95% detected once. Turning to this clone: The antigen remains unidentified.

CDR1 and CDR2 from the germline V gene are MDHEN and SYDVKM. J gave up 4 bases and V 6 bases, and 7 bases lay outside the gene matches. CDR3 length: 14 amino acids. This receptor was obtained from a human donor who was the organ donor for an intestinal transplant. Sequenced material: unstimulated CD4+ T cells sorted from spleen or lymph node cells, taken before transplant. The chain has TRBV28 and TRBJ1-2; TRBD1 matches 8 bases. In DNA, the CDR3 is TGTGCCAGCAGCAAGGGACAGGCAGCCTATGGCTACACCTTC. Translating gives CASSKGQAAYGYTF.